The rows below give T cell receptor beta chains drawn from one sample of a study of shared clonotypes between healthy human individuals. The repertoire was sequenced with immunoSEQ multiplex PCR; TCRdb's copy has only in-frame clones and lacks some. The sample contains about 2.3 million clones, roughly 90% of which appear only once. The sample comprised naive CD4+ T cells from PBMCs. These receptors came from a man between 18 and 29 years old in good health. Some clones in this sample may be carry-over from other donors' samples. Each CDR3 is given with its conserved first and last residue. A D gene is named only where the DNA matches it firmly. Not every row has a clone size; where given, it reads once, few, many or a size class.

d_call j_call clone_size v_call cdr3_nt cdr3_aa
. TRBJ1-1 . TRBV6-1 TGTGCCAGCAGTGAAGGGCCTCTTGGCGCTGAAGCTTTCTTT CASSEGPLGAEAFF
. TRBJ2-7 . TRBV27 TGTGCCAGCAGTTACATCCCCGGGGCGGGCACCTACGAGCAGTACTTC CASSYIPGAGTYEQYF
TRBD2 TRBJ2-1 . TRBV6-6 TGTGCCAGCAGTTCCACGGGACTAGGGTACAATGAGCAGTTCTTC CASSSTGLGYNEQFF
TRBD1 TRBJ2-2 . TRBV5-1 TGCGCCAGCAGCTTCGACAGGGTTAACACCGGGGAGCTGTTTTTT CASSFDRVNTGELFF
. TRBJ2-2 few TRBV27 TGTGCCAGCAGGAGGAACACCGGGGAGCTGTTTTTT CASRRNTGELFF
TRBD2 TRBJ2-5 . TRBV2 TGTGCCAGCAGCGGGACTAGCGGGAGGGCGGCAGAGACCCAGTACTTC CASSGTSGRAAETQYF
. TRBJ2-1 . TRBV7-2 TGTGCCAGCAGCTTAGCCGCCGGGACCTCTTTAGCGCAGTTCTTC CASSLAAGTSLAQFF
. TRBJ2-2 . TRBV5-4 TGTGCCAGCAGCTTACCAGGAAGGGACACCGGGGAGCTGTTTTTT CASSLPGRDTGELFF
TRBD1 TRBJ1-2 . TRBV7-6 TGTGCCAGCAGTCCTCGGACAGGGTATGGCTACACCTTC CASSPRTGYGYTF
. TRBJ2-7 . TRBV28 TGTGCCAGCAGCCTGACTAGATACGGTGCTGAGCAGTACTTC CASSLTRYGAEQYF
TRBD2 TRBJ2-7 . TRBV7-9 TGTGCCAGCAGCCCTGGCAGGACTAGCGGCAACTACGAGCAGTACTTC CASSPGRTSGNYEQYF
TRBD2 TRBJ2-1 . TRBV28 TGTGCCAGCAGTTTATTATCGGGGGGTACCTACAATGAGCAGTTCTTC CASSLLSGGTYNEQFF
TRBD1 TRBJ1-2 . TRBV4-3 TGCGCCAGCAGCCAAGTCGACAGGGGGCCCAACTCGGGCACCTTC CASSQVDRGPNSGTF
. TRBJ2-5 . TRBV11-2 TGTGCCAGCAGCTTAGAACAGGGTCGGGGAGAGACCCAGTACTTC CASSLEQGRGETQYF
TRBD2 TRBJ2-7 . TRBV10-1 TGCGCCAGCGCGGGATCCGGGACTAGCGGGATGTACGGGGAGCAGTACTTC CASAGSGTSGMYGEQYF
. TRBJ1-2 . TRBV7-9 TGTGCCAGCAGCTTACTCAGGGGCGCGGGTGGCTACACCTTC CASSLLRGAGGYTF
. TRBJ2-1 . TRBV4-1 TGCGCCAGCAGCCAAGCCTCGGGCACCAGCTCCTACAATGAGCAGTTCTTC CASSQASGTSSYNEQFF
. TRBJ2-7 once TRBV5-1 TGCGCCAGCAGATTGGGGACTGCCTCCTACGAGCAGTACTTC CASRLGTASYEQYF
. TRBJ2-2 . TRBV30 TGTGCCTGGAGTTGGGCTTTCGGGGAGCTGTTTTTT CAWSWAFGELFF
. TRBJ2-3 . TRBV4-1 TGCGCCAGCAGCCAAGAATGGCGTCTTGGCACAGATACGCAGTATTTT CASSQEWRLGTDTQYF